The rows below give T cell receptor beta chains drawn from one sample of a study of spatial heterogeneity in lung cancer. TCRdb independently ran MiXCR on the 5' RACE reads; one entry per CDR3 protein. This table has about 23,000 distinct CDR3 sequences, about 4.4% appearing once. The sample consisted of PBMCs, taken at surgery. Every receptor here comes from a male donor with early-stage non-small cell lung cancer. Both conserved end residues are part of each CDR3. A D gene is named only where the DNA matches it firmly. The size field is filled for only some rows; it gives once, few, many or a size class.

V gene	J gene	D gene	clone size	CDR3 protein	CDR3 DNA
TRBV20-1	TRBJ2-5	TRBD1	-	CSADRGSQETQYF	TGCAGTGCTGACAGGGGGAGCCAAGAGACCCAGTACTTC
TRBV2	TRBJ2-3	-	many	CASSDGRAASTQYF	TGTGCCAGCAGTGATGGCAGGGCGGCTAGTACGCAGTATTTT
TRBV3-1	TRBJ2-1	TRBD2	-	CASSQDHPGLAGGNHEQFF	TGTGCCAGCAGCCAAGATCACCCGGGACTAGCGGGAGGGAACCATGAGCAGTTCTTC
TRBV6-1	TRBJ2-2	-	many	CASPSDPGELFF	TGTGCCAGCCCATCGGACCCCGGGGAGCTGTTTTTT
TRBV28	TRBJ2-7	TRBD1	many	CASSPTGGYYEQYF	TGTGCCAGCAGCCCGACAGGGGGCTACTACGAGCAGTACTTC
TRBV29-1	TRBJ1-1	TRBD1	many	CSVRGTGNTEAFF	TGCAGCGTTCGTGGGACAGGCAACACTGAAGCTTTCTTT
TRBV29-1	TRBJ2-3	TRBD1	many	CSVDWFDRGTDTQYF	TGCAGCGTTGATTGGTTCGACAGGGGCACAGATACGCAGTATTTT
TRBV3-1	TRBJ2-5	-	many	CASLKTGSQETQYF	TGTGCCAGCCTCAAGACTGGCTCACAAGAGACCCAGTACTTC
TRBV6-2/TRBV6-3	TRBJ2-7	TRBD2	many	CASSYSRRISGMERYEQYF	TGTGCCAGCAGTTACTCCCGACGGATTAGCGGGATGGAACGCTACGAGCAGTACTTC
TRBV11-2	TRBJ1-1	-	many	CASSLVWGGNTEAFF	TGTGCCAGCAGCTTGGTGTGGGGGGGGAACACTGAAGCTTTCTTT
TRBV21-1	TRBJ2-7	-	many	CASRSSDRSYEQYF	TGTGCCAGCCGTTCCTCCGACCGGTCCTACGAGCAGTACTTC
TRBV5-1	TRBJ2-1	-	many	CASSLVTGRVFQQFF	TGCGCCAGCAGCTTAGTAACGGGCCGGGTGTTTCAGCAGTTCTTC
TRBV11-1	TRBJ1-1	-	-	CASSLLHSGTEAFF	TGTGCCAGCAGCTTATTACACTCGGGCACTGAAGCTTTCTTT
TRBV19	TRBJ2-5	-	many	CASSINRFQETQYF	TGTGCCAGTAGTATCAACAGGTTCCAAGAGACCCAGTACTTC
TRBV2	TRBJ1-5	-	few	CASSAQGTDQPQHF	TGTGCCAGCAGTGCCCAGGGGACGGATCAGCCCCAGCATTTT
TRBV10-1	TRBJ2-5	-	many	CASSKTPAAETQYF	TGCGCCAGCAGTAAGACCCCGGCGGCAGAGACCCAGTACTTC
TRBV20-1	TRBJ2-1	TRBD2	many	CSAPASGRGNEQFF	TGCAGTGCTCCGGCTAGCGGGAGGGGAAATGAGCAGTTCTTC
TRBV19	TRBJ2-1	TRBD2	many	CASMSGGAYNEQFF	TGTGCCAGTATGAGCGGGGGGGCTTACAATGAGCAGTTCTTC
TRBV5-1	TRBJ2-5	-	many	CASSLGGTQETQYF	TGCGCCAGCAGCTTAGGCGGGACTCAAGAGACCCAGTACTTC
TRBV5-1	TRBJ2-3	TRBD2	many	CASSLVRGGLITDTQYF	TGCGCCAGCAGCTTGGTTCGGGGGGGCCTGATCACAGATACGCAGTATTTT
TRBV6-2/TRBV6-3	TRBJ2-7	-	many	CASSYSVGVKGEQYF	TGTGCCAGCAGTTACTCGGTCGGGGTCAAGGGCGAGCAGTACTTC
TRBV9	TRBJ2-3	-	many	CASSEASGTDTQYF	TGTGCCAGCAGCGAGGCGTCGGGCACAGATACGCAGTATTTT
TRBV5-1	TRBJ1-4	-	many	CASSPLATNEKLFF	TGCGCCAGCAGCCCACTTGCAACTAATGAAAAACTGTTTTTT
TRBV6-6	TRBJ2-3	-	many	CASSYGRGGTDTQYF	TGTGCCAGCAGTTACGGGCGGGGTGGCACAGATACGCAGTATTTT
TRBV7-9	TRBJ2-7	-	many	CASRLTGNSEQYF	TGTGCCAGCAGACTAACAGGGAACTCCGAGCAGTACTTC
TRBV6-2/TRBV6-3	TRBJ1-1	TRBD1	medium-sized	CASQTPGGVTEAFF	TGTGCCAGCCAAACCCCAGGGGGGGTCACTGAAGCTTTCTTT
TRBV4-2	TRBJ2-7	TRBD2	many	CASSQEVSSGRGEQYF	TGTGCCAGCAGCCAAGAAGTTTCTAGCGGGAGGGGCGAGCAGTACTTC
TRBV27	TRBJ2-7	-	many	CASSLVAGPSYEQYF	TGTGCCAGCAGTTTAGTCGCGGGTCCCTCCTACGAGCAGTACTTC
TRBV5-1	TRBJ2-3	-	many	CASSLFQGPTDTQYF	TGCGCCAGCAGCTTGTTTCAGGGGCCCACAGATACGCAGTATTTT
TRBV7-2	TRBJ2-1	-	many	CASRMASSNEQFF	TGTGCCAGCAGGATGGCATCGTCGAATGAGCAGTTCTTC
TRBV7-9	TRBJ2-3	-	many	CASSLGDSTDTQYF	TGTGCCAGCAGCTTAGGGGATAGCACAGATACGCAGTATTTT
TRBV12-3/TRBV12-4	TRBJ1-6	TRBD1	many	CASSPGGSSPLHF	TGTGCCAGCAGCCCAGGGGGCAGTTCACCCCTCCACTTT
TRBV7-2	TRBJ2-3	-	many	CASSRDGSTDTQYF	TGTGCCAGCAGCCGGGACGGGAGCACAGATACGCAGTATTTT
TRBV11-2	TRBJ2-7	-	many	CASSPGARASEQYF	TGTGCCAGCAGCCCTGGGGCCCGGGCATCCGAGCAGTACTTC
TRBV7-8	TRBJ2-4	-	many	CASSPSGGSLKNIQYF	TGTGCCAGCAGCCCCTCGGGGGGCAGTTTGAAAAACATTCAGTACTTC
TRBV24-1	TRBJ1-2	TRBD1	many	CATSDNTGGGYTF	TGTGCCACCAGTGATAACACAGGGGGCGGCTACACCTTC
TRBV27	TRBJ2-7	-	few	CASSPSSYEQYF	TGTGCCAGCAGTCCTAGCTCCTACGAGCAGTACTTC
TRBV30	TRBJ2-1	TRBD2	-	CAWTRLSGGRMGNEQFF	TGTGCCTGGACCCGACTTAGCGGGGGCCGTATGGGAAATGAGCAGTTCTTC
TRBV18	TRBJ1-2	TRBD1	many	CASSPPWELDREYGYTF	TGTGCCAGCTCACCACCTTGGGAACTAGACAGGGAGTATGGCTACACCTTC
TRBV15	TRBJ2-1	TRBD2	many	CATSRDLAGAYNEQFF	TGTGCCACCAGCAGAGATCTGGCGGGGGCCTACAATGAGCAGTTCTTC
TRBV5-4	TRBJ2-1	TRBD2	many	CASSTPGLADNEQFF	TGTGCCAGCAGCACCCCGGGACTAGCGGACAATGAGCAGTTCTTC
TRBV7-3	TRBJ2-3	TRBD2	many	CASSLTSAGTDTQYF	TGTGCCAGCAGCTTGACTAGCGCGGGCACAGATACGCAGTATTTT
TRBV10-3	TRBJ2-1	TRBD2	many	CAISEGASGGPPEQFF	TGTGCCATCAGTGAGGGAGCTAGCGGGGGGCCTCCTGAGCAGTTCTTC
TRBV21-1	TRBJ2-7	-	many	CASSKSTGDSTYEQYF	TGTGCCAGCAGCAAATCAACAGGCGACTCGACCTACGAGCAGTACTTC
TRBV2	TRBJ2-3	TRBD2	many	CASSGPLGLEDSTDTQYF	TGTGCCAGCAGTGGCCCTCTCGGACTAGAAGATAGCACAGATACGCAGTATTTT
TRBV7-2	TRBJ2-7	TRBD2	many	CASSSGLALSSYEQYF	TGTGCCAGCAGCTCGGGACTAGCGTTGAGCTCCTACGAGCAGTACTTC
TRBV9	TRBJ2-5	TRBD2	many	CASSVDSGLAGETQYF	TGTGCCAGCAGCGTAGATTCCGGACTAGCTGGGGAGACCCAGTACTTC